The clone carrying this T cell receptor beta chain was recorded at least ten times. The antigen remains unidentified. A single record per CDR3 protein comes from TCRdb applying MiXCR to the 5' RACE reads. The repertoire includes 40,000 or so distinct CDR3 sequences, less than 3.5% of them detected once, and roughly 7.7% sits in the top ten. These data are taken from a study of neurological immune-mediated disorders. Study-level points and caveats: The repertoires of 18 of 34 multiple sclerosis patients fell into one related-CDR3 cluster (a possible signature) under phylogenetic grouping.

Time point noted: longitudinal time-point 1 (baseline). The CDR3 contains 12 residues. CDR1 SGHTA and CDR2 FQGNSA come from the germline V gene. V shed 9 bases, J shed 7 bases, and the junction held 2 bases outside the gene matches. The clonotype originates from a woman in her sixties or seventies with multiple sclerosis. The chain recombines TRBV7-2 with TRBJ2-1, with TRBD1 identical over 11 bases. Sequencing used PBMCs. This CDR3 is CARGQGVNEQFF. The CDR3 nucleotides read TGTGCCAGGGGACAGGGGGTTAATGAGCAGTTCTTC. Full variable domain (missing parts from reference TRBV7-2 and TRBJ2-1): GAGVSQSPSNKVTEKGKDVELRCDPISGHTALYWYRQSLGQGLEFLIYFQGNSAPDKSGLPSDRFSAERTGGSVSTLTIQRTQQEDSAVYLCARGQGVNEQFFGPGTRLTVL.